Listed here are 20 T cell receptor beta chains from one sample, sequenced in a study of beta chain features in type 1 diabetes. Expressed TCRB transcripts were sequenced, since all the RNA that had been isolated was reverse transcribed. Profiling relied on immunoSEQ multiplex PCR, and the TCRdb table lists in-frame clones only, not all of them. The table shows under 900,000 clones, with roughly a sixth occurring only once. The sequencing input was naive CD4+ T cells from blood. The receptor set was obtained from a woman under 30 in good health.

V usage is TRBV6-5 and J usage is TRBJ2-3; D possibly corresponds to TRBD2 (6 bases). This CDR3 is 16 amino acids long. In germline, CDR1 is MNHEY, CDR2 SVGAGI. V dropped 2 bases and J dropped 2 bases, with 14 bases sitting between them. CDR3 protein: CASSYLLEGPTDTQYF. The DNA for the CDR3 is TGTGCCAGCAGTTACCTTTTGGAGGGCCCCACAGATACGCAGTATTTT.

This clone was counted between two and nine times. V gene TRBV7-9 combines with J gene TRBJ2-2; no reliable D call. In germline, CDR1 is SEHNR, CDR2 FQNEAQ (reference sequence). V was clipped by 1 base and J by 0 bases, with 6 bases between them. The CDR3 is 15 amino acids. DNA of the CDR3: TGTGCCAGCAGCTTAGTGGGGTCGAACACCGGGGAGCTGTTTTTT. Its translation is CASSLVGSNTGELFF.

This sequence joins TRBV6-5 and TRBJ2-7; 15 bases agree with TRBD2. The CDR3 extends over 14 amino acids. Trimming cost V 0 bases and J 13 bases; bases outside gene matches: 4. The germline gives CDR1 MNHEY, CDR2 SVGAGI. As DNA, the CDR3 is TGTGCCAGCAGTTACTCAGGGACTAGCGGGAGGCAATACTTC. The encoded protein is CASSYSGTSGRQYF.

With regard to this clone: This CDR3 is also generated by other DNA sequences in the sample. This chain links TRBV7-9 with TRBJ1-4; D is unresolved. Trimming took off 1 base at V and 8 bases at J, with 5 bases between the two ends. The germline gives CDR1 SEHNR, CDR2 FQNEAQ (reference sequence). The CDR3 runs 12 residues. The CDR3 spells CASSLGGEKLFF. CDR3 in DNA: TGTGCCAGCAGCTTAGGGGGAGAAAAACTGTTTTTT.

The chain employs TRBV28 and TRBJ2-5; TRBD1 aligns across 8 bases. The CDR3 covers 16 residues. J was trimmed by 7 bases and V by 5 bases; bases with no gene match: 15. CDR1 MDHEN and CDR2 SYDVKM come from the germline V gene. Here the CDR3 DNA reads TGTGCCAGCAGTCAGACTCGTCAAGGACAGGGCGCGACCCAGTACTTC. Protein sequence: CASSQTRQGQGATQYF.

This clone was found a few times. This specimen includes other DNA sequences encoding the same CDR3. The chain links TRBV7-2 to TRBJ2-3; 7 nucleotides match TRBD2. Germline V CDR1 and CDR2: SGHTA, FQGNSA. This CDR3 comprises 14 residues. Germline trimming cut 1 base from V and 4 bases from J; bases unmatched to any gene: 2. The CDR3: CASSLGGSADTQYF. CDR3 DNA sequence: TGTGCCAGCAGCTTAGGCGGGAGTGCAGATACGCAGTATTTT.

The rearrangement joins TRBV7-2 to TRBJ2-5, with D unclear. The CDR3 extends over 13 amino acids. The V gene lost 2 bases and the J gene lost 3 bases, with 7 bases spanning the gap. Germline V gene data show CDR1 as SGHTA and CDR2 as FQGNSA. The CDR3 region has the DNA TGTGCCAGCAGCTTATACGGAGAAGAGACCCAGTACTTC. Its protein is CASSLYGEETQYF.

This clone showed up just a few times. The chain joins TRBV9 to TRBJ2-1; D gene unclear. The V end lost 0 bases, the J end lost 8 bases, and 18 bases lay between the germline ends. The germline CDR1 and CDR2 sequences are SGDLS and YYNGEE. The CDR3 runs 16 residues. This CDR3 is CASSVGVTSYGYEQFF. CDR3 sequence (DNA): TGTGCCAGCAGCGTAGGGGTTACTTCGTACGGCTATGAGCAGTTCTTC.

The CDR3 loop is CASSNPSFRGGELFF. The CDR3 coding sequence is TGTGCCAGCAGCAACCCCTCTTTCCGTGGCGGGGAGCTGTTTTTT. J is TRBJ2-2 and V is TRBV7-9, with unresolved D. The CDR3 runs to 15 residues. Germline CDR1 is SEHNR and CDR2 is FQNEAQ (reference sequence). The germline V and J ends were trimmed by 5 bases and 7 bases, with 17 bases remaining between them.

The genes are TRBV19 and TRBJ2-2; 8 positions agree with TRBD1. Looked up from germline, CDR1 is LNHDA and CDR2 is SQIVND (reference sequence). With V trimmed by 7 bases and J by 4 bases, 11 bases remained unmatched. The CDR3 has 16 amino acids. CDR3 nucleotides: TGTGCCAGTATGTTGCGTGGACAGGGCCTCACCGGGGAGCTGTTTTTT. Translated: CASMLRGQGLTGELFF.

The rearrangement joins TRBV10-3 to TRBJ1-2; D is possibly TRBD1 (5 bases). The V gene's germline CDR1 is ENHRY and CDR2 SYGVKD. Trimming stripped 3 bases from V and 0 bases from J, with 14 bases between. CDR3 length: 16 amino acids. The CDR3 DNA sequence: TGTGCCATCAGTGATCGACAGCCTGTATCTAACTATGGCTACACCTTC. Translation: CAISDRQPVSNYGYTF.

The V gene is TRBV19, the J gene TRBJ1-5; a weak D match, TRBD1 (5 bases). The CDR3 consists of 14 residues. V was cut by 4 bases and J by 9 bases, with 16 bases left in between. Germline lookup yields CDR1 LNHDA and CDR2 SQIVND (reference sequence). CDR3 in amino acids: CASSTTGARGPQHF. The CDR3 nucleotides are TGTGCCAGTAGTACTACAGGCGCGAGGGGGCCCCAGCATTTT.

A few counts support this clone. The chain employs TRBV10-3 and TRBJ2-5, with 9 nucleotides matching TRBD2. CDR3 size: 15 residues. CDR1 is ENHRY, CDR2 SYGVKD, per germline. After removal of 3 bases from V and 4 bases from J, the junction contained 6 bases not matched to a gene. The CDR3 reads CAISDYSGSGETQYF. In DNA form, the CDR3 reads TGTGCCATCAGTGACTATAGCGGGAGCGGAGAGACCCAGTACTTC.

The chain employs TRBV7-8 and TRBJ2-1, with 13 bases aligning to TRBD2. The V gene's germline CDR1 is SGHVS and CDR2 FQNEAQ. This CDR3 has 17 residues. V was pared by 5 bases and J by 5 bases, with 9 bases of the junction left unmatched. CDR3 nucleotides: TGTGCCAGCAGCCTCATCACCGGGACTAGCGGGGACAATGAGCAGTTCTTC. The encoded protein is CASSLITGTSGDNEQFF.

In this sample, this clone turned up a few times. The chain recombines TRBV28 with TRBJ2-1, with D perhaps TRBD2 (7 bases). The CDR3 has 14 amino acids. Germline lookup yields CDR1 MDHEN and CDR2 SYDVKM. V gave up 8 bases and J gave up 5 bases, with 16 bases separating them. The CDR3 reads CASGGARGHNEQFF. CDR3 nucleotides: TGTGCCAGCGGGGGGGCTAGAGGGCACAATGAGCAGTTCTTC.

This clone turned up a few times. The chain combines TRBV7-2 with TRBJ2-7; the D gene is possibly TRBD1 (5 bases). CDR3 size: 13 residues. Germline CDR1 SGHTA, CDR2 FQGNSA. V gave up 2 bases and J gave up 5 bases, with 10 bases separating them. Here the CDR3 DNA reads TGTGCCAGCAGCTTATACTGGGGCAACGAGCAGTACTTC. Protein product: CASSLYWGNEQYF.

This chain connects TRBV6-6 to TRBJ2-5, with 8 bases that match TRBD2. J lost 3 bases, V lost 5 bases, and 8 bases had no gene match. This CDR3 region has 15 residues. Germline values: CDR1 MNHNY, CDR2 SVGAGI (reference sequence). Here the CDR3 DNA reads TGTGCCAGCAGTACCGGGACTAGGAGCAAAGAGACCCAGTACTTC. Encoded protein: CASSTGTRSKETQYF.

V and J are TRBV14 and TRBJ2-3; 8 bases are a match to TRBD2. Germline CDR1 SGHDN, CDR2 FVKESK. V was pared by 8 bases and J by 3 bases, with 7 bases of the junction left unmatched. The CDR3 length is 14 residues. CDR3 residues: CASRQAGVTDTQYF. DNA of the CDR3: TGTGCCAGCCGGCAAGCGGGAGTTACAGATACGCAGTATTTT.

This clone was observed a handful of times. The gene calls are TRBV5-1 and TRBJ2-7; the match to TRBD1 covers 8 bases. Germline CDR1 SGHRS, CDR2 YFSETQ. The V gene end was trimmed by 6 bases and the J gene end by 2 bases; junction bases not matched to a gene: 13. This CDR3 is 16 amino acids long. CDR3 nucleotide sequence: TGCGCCAGCACCAGGGGGCAGGGGCCGTACCCCTACGAGCAGTACTTC. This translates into CASTRGQGPYPYEQYF.

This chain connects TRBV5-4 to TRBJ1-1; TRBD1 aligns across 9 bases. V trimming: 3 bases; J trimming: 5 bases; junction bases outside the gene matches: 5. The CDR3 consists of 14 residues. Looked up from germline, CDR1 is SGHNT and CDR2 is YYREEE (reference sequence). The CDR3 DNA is TGTGCCAGCAGCTGGGGGACAGGGATGACTGAAGCTTTCTTT. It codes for CASSWGTGMTEAFF.